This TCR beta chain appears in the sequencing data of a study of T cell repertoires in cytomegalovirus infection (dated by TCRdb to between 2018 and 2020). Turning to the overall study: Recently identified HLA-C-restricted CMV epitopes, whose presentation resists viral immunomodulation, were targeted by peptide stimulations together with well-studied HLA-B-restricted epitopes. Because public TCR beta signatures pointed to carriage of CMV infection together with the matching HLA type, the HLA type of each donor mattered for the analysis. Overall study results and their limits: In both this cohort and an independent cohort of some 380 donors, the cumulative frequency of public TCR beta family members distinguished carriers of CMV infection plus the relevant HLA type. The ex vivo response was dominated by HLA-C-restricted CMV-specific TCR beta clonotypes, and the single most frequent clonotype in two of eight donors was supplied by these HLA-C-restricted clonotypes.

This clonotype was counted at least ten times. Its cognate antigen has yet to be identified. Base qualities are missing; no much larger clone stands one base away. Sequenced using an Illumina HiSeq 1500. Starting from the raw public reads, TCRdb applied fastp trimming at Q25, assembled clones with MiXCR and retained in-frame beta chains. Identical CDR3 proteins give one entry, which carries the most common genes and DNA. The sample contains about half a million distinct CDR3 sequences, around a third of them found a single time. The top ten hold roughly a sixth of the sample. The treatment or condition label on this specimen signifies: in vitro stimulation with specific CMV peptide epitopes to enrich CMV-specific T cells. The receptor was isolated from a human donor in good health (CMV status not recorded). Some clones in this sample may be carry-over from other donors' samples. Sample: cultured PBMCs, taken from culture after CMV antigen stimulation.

Read as DNA, the sequence is TGTGCCAGCAGCACAGGGCACGGCTACACCTTC. This translates into CASSTGHGYTF. In this chain, TRBV7-9 is recombined with TRBJ1-2; matching of 6 bases hints at TRBD1 as the D gene. Deletion took 5 bases off V and 8 bases off J, with a span of 9 bases between the germline ends. From a lookup of the germline V gene (reference sequence), CDR1 and CDR2 are SEHNR and FQNEAQ. Including cysteine and phenylalanine, the CDR3 has 11 amino acids. The entry retains the CDR3 DNA only, 33 bases that are in frame from base 1.